This note documents a single TCR beta chain sequence. The source of the sample is a study of blood T cell repertoires in COVID-19. Study context: COVID-19 samples from acute and convalescent phases originated in the United States, Italy and Spain. Sources were T cells, B-cell-depleted T cells, or PBMCs; the material itself was cDNA or gDNA.

Authors' methods: Estimates of nucleated cell counts were drawn from the amplification of reference gene primers. This table comes from immunoSEQ multiplex PCR, and its TCRdb copy is limited to in-frame clones, with some not included. V and J calls and clone size are those listed in that table; D and trimming were worked out from the DNA. The data hold roughly 200,000 clones, with approximately 84% observed a single time. Germline V gene sequence: CDR1 SQVTM, CDR2 ANQGSEA. The CDR3 runs to 15 residues. V trimming: 7 bases; J trimming: 0 bases; junction bases outside the gene matches: 10. Sequencing used peripheral blood. The receptor was derived from a woman aged 65 to 85 with active or convalescent COVID-19. The chain uses TRBV29-1 and TRBJ1-1; 8 nucleotides line up with TRBD1. The CDR3 protein is CSASSGGTMNTEAFF. Here the CDR3 DNA reads TGCAGCGCATCTTCAGGGGGCACCATGAACACTGAAGCTTTCTTT.